This TCR beta chain is from a study of blood T cell repertoires in COVID-19. Germline V gives CDR1 SGDLS, CDR2 YYNGEE. Trimming took off 1 base at V and 8 bases at J, with 13 bases between the two ends. The CDR3 loop spans 14 amino acids. The assay was immunoSEQ multiplex PCR, and TCRdb's table has in-frame clones only and misses some. The data show some 80,000 clones, more than 70% seen once. The sequence was collected from a human donor in a cohort sampled during active COVID-19. The sequenced material came from peripheral blood. The gene calls are TRBV9 and TRBJ1-3; a weak D match, TRBD1 (6 bases). Here the CDR3 reads CASSVNVKGDTIYF. CDR3 in DNA: TGTGCCAGCAGCGTAAATGTTAAGGGGGACACCATATATTTT.